This T cell receptor (beta chain) was captured by sequencing in a study of T cells in Graves' hyperthyroidism and ophthalmopathy. Study-wide background: Any treatment followed the collection of peripheral blood at initial diagnosis.

Amplification targeted TCR beta CDR3 regions from RNA transcripts. RT-PCR in the first round (using the HTBI primer set) targeted the TCR CDR3. TCRdb passed the multiplex PCR reads through MiXCR, listing each CDR3 protein once. This repertoire shows around 700,000 distinct CDR3 sequences, about 17% found once; its top ten account for 16%. Sequenced input: blood. The sequence was obtained from a woman in her fifties or sixties with Graves' hyperthyroidism that later progressed to Graves' ophthalmopathy.

Here the CDR3 DNA reads TGCGCCAGCAGCTTGGGGGAGCGGGGGTTTGGCACTGAAGCTTTCTTT. Translation: CASSLGERGFGTEAFF. The chain couples TRBV5-1 to TRBJ1-1; possibly TRBD1 for D (5 bases). Germline V lookup: CDR1 SGHRS, CDR2 YFSETQ. The CDR3 contains 16 residues. V was clipped by 0 bases and J by 4 bases, with 16 bases between them.